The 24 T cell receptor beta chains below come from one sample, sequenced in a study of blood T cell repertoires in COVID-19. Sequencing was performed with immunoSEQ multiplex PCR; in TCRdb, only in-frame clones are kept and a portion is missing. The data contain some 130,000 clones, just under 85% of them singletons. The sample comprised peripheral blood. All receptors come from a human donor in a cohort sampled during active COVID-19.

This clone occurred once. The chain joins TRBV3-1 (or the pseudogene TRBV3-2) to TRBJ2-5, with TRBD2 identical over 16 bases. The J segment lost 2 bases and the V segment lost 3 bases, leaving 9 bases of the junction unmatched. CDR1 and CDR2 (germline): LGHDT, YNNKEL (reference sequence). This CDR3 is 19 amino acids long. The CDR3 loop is CASSQGPGTSGGEQETQYF. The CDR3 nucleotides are TGTGCCAGCAGCCAGGGACCCGGGACTAGCGGGGGGGAACAAGAGACCCAGTACTTC.

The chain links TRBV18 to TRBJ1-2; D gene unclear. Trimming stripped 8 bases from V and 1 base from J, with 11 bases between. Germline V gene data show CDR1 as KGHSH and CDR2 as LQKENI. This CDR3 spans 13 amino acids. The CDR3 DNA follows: TGTGCCAGCCAGGACGGGGATAACTATGGCTACACCTTC. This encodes CASQDGDNYGYTF.

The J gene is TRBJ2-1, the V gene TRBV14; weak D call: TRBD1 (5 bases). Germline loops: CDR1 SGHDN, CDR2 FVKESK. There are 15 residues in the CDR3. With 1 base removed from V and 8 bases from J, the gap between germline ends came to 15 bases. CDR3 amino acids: CASSQGAGFLDEQFF. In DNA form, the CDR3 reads TGTGCCAGCAGCCAAGGGGCAGGGTTTTTGGATGAGCAGTTCTTC.

CDR3 DNA sequence: TGTGCCAGCAGCCGGGGGTCAGATACTGAAGCTTTCTTT. This gives the protein CASSRGSDTEAFF. The V call is TRBV5-4, the J call TRBJ1-1; D possibly corresponds to TRBD1 (5 bases). Trimming left V 4 bases short and J 5 bases short, with 12 bases between. The CDR3 sequence is 13 residues long. CDR1 SGHNT and CDR2 YYREEE come from the germline V gene (reference sequence). Combining the CDR3 with reference TRBV5-4 and TRBJ1-1 gives the whole variable domain ETGVTQSPTHLIKTRGQQVTLRCSSQSGHNTVSWYQQALGQGPQFIFQYYREEENGRGNFPPRFSGLQFPNYSSELNVNALELDDSALYLCASSRGSDTEAFFGQGTRLTVV.

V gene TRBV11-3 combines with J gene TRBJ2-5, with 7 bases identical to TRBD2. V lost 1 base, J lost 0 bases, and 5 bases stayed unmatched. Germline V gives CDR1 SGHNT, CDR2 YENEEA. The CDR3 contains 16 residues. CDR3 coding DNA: TGTGCCAGCAGCTTAGGAGCAGCGGGGTACCAAGAGACCCAGTACTTC. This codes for CASSLGAAGYQETQYF.

Written as DNA, the CDR3 is TGTGCCAGCAGCCACCACAGGGGTGGAAGCAATCAGCCCCAGCATTTT. As protein: CASSHHRGGSNQPQHF. The genes are TRBV11-2 and TRBJ1-5; 7 positions match TRBD1. CDR1 is SGHAT and CDR2 is FQNNGV in the germline V gene. Losses at the gene ends were 5 bases for V and 1 base for J; bases not matched to a gene: 8. The CDR3 consists of 16 residues.

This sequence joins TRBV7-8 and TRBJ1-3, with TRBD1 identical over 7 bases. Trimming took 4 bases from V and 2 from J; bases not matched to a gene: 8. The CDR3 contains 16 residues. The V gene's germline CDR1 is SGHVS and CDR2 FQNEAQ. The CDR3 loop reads CASSSYRGAPGNTIYF. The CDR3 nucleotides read TGTGCCAGCAGCTCATACAGGGGTGCCCCTGGAAACACCATATATTTT.

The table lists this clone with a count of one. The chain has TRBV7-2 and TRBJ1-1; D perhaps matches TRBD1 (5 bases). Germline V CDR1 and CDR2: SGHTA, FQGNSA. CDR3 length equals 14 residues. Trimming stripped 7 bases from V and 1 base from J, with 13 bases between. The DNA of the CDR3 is TGTGCCAGCACACGGGACTGGACGAACACTGAAGCTTTCTTT. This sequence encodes CASTRDWTNTEAFF.

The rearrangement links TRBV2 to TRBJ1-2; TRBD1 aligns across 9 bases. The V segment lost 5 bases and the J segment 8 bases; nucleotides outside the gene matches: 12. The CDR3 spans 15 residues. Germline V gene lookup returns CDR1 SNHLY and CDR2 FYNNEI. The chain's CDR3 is CASSLTGQGVGGYTF. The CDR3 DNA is TGTGCCAGCAGTCTAACGGGACAGGGTGTGGGCGGCTACACCTTC.

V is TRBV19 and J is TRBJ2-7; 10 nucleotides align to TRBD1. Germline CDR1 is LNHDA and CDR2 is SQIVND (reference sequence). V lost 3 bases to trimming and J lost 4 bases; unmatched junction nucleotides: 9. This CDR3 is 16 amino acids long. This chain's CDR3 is CASSIGRTGGFYEQYF. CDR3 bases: TGTGCCAGTAGTATCGGCAGGACAGGGGGGTTTTACGAGCAGTACTTC.

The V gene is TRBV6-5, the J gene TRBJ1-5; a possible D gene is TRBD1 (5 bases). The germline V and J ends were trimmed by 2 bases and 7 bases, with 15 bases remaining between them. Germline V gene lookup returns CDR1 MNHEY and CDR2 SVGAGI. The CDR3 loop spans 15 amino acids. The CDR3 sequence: CASSYRAGRSQPQHF. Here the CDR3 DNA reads TGTGCCAGCAGTTACAGGGCAGGGAGGAGCCAGCCCCAGCATTTT.

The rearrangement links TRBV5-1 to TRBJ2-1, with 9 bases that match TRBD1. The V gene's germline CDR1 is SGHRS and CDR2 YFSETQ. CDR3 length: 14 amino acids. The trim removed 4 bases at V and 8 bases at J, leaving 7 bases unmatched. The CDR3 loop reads CASSGQGPRDEQFF. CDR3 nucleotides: TGCGCCAGCAGCGGACAGGGGCCCAGGGATGAGCAGTTCTTC.

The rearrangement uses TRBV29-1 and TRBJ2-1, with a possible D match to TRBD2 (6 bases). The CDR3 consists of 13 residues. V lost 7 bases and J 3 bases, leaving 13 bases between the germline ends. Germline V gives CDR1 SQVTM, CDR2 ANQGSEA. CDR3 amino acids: CSGGGIDYNEQFF. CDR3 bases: TGCAGCGGCGGCGGGATCGACTACAATGAGCAGTTCTTC.

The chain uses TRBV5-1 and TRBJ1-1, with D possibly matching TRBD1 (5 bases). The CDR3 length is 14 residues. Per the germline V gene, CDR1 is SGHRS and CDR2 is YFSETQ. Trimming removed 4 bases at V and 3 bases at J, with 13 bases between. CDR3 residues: CASSPGTTDTEAFF. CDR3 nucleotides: TGCGCCAGCAGCCCCGGGACTACCGACACTGAAGCTTTCTTT.

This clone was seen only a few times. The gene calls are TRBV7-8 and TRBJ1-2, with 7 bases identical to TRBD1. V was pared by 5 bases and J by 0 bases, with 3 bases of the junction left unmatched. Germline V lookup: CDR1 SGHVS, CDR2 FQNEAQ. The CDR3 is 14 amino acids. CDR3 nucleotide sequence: TGTGCCAGCAGCCTGGACAGGCCTAACTATGGCTACACCTTC. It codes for CASSLDRPNYGYTF.

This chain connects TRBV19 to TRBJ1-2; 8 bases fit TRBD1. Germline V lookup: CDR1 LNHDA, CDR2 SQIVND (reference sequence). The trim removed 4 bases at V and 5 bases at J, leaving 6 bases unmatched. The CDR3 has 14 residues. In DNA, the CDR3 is TGTGCCAGTAGTACCACACAGGGGGGGTATGGCTACACCTTC. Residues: CASSTTQGGYGYTF.

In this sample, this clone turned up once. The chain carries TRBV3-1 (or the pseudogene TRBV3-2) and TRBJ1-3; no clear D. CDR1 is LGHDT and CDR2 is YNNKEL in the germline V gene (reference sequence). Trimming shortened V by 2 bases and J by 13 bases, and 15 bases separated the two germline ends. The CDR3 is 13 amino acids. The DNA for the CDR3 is TGTGCCAGCAGCCAATGGCGGGAGGACGTTATATATTTT. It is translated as CASSQWREDVIYF.

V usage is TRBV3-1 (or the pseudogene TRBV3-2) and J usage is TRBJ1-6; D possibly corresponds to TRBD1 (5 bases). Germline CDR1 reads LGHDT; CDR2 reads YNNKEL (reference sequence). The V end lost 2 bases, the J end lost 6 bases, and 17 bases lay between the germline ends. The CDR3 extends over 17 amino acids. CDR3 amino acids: CASSQPSGGIGNSPLHF. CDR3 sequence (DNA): TGTGCCAGCAGCCAACCATCCGGGGGAATAGGTAATTCACCCCTCCACTTT.

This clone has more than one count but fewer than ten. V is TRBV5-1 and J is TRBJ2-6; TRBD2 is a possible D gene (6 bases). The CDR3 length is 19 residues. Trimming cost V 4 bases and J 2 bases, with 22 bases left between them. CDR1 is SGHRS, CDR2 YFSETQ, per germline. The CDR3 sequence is CASSEEGRTTRPGANVLTF. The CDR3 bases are TGCGCCAGCAGCGAGGAGGGGAGGACAACAAGACCTGGGGCCAACGTCCTGACTTTC.

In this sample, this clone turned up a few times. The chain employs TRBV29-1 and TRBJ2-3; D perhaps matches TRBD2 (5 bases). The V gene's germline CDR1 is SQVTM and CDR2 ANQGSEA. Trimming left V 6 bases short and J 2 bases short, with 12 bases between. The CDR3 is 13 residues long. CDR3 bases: TGCAGCGTATTCTCGGGATTCACAGATACGCAGTATTTT. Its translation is CSVFSGFTDTQYF.

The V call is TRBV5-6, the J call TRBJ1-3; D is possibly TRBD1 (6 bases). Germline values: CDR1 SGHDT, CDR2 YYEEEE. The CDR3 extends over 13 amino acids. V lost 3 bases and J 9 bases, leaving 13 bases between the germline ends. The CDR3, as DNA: TGTGCCAGCAGCTCACAGGGTCCGGGCACCATATATTTT. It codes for CASSSQGPGTIYF.

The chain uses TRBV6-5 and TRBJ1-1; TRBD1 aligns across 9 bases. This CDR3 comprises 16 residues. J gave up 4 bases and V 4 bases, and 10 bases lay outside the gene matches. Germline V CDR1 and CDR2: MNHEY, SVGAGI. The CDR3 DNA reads TGTGCCAGCAGTTCCCAAATTGGGACAGGGCTCACTGAAGCTTTCTTT. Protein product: CASSSQIGTGLTEAFF.

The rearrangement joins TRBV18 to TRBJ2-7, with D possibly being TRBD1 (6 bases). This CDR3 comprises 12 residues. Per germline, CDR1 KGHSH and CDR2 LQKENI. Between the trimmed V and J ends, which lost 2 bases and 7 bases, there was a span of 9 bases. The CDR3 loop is CASSPGGGEQYF. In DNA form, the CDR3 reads TGTGCCAGCTCACCAGGGGGCGGGGAGCAGTACTTC. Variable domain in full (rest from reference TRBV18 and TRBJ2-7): NAGVMQNPRHLVRRRGQEARLRCSPMKGHSHVYWYRQLPEEGLKFMVYLQKENIIDESGMPKERFSAEFPKEGPSILRIQQVVRGDSAAYFCASSPGGGEQYFGPGTRLTVT.

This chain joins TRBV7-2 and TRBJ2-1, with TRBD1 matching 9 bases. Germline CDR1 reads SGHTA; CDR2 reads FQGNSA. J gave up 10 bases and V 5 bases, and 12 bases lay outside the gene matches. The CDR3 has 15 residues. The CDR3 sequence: CASSSPGQGFREQFF. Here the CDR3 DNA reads TGTGCCAGCAGCAGCCCGGGACAGGGTTTTCGCGAGCAGTTCTTC.